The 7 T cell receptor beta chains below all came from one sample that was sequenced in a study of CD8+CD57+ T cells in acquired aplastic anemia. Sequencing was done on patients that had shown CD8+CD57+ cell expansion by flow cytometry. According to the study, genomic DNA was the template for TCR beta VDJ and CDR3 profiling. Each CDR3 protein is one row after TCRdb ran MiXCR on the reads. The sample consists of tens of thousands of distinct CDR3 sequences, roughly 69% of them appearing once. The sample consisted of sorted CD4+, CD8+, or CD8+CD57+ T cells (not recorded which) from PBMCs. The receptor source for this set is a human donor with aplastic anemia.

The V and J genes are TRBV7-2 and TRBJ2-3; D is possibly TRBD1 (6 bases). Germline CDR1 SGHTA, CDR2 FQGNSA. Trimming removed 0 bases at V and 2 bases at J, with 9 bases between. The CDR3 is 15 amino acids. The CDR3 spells CASSLAQGYTDTQYF. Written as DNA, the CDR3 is TGTGCCAGCAGCTTAGCGCAGGGGTACACAGATACGCAGTATTTT.

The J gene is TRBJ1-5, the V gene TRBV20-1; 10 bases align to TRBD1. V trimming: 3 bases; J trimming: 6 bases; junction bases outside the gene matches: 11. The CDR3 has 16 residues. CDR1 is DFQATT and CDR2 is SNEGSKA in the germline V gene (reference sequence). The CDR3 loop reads CSASSVGTGASQPQHF. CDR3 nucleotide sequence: TGCAGTGCTAGTAGCGTGGGGACAGGGGCTAGTCAGCCCCAGCATTTT.

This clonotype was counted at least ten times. The CDR3 loop reads CASSYEGRGEKLFF. CDR3 nucleotides: TGTGCCAGCAGTTATGAGGGGCGGGGAGAAAAACTGTTTTTT. This rearrangement joins TRBV6-5 to TRBJ1-4, with D possibly being TRBD1 (5 bases). The CDR3 is made up of 14 amino acids. V lost 3 bases to trimming and J lost 8 bases, with 13 bases between them. Germline V gene lookup returns CDR1 MNHEY and CDR2 SVGAGI.

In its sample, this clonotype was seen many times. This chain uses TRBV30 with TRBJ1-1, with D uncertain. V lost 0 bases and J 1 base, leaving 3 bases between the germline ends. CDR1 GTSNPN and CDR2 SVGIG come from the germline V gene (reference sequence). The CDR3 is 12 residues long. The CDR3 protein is CAWSVTNTEAFF. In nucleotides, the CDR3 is TGTGCCTGGAGTGTCACGAACACTGAAGCTTTCTTT.

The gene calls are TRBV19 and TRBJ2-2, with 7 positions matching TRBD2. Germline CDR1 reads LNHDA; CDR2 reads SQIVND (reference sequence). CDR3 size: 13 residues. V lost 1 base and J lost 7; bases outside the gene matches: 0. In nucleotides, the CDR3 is TGTGCCAGTAGTATAGGGGAGGGCGGGGAGCTGTTTTTT. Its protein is CASSIGEGGELFF.

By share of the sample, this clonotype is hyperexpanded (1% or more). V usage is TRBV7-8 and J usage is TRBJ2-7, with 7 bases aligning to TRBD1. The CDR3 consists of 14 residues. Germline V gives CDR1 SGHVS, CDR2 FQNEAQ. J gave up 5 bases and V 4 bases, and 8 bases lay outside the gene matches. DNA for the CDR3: TGTGCCAGCAGCTCCCCGGGACAGTTCGACGAGCAGTACTTC. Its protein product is CASSSPGQFDEQYF.

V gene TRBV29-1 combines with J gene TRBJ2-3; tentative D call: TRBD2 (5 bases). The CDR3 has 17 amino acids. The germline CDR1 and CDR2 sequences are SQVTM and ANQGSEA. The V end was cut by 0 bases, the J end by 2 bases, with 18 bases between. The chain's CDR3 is CSVEDPKGSLDTDTQYF. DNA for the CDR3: TGCAGCGTTGAAGATCCCAAAGGGAGTCTGGACACAGATACGCAGTATTTT.